The 27 T cell receptor beta chains below all came from one sample that was sequenced in a study of blood T cell repertoires in COVID-19. Generated by immunoSEQ multiplex PCR, the TCRdb table keeps only in-frame clones and is missing some. The table records 45,000 to 70,000 clones, roughly 87% of them present only once. Material for sequencing was peripheral blood. These receptors were taken from a woman older than 75 with COVID-19, enrolled during active disease.

This clone was seen just once. This chain joins TRBV2 and TRBJ1-1; D call uncertain. The CDR3 contains 12 residues. Trimming removed 8 bases at V and 1 base at J, with 8 bases between. Per germline, CDR1 SNHLY and CDR2 FYNNEI. CDR3 coding DNA: TGTGCCAGCGAGGTAGGGAACACTGAAGCTTTCTTT. Translation: CASEVGNTEAFF.

The chain joins TRBV13 to TRBJ1-1; tentative D call: TRBD1 (6 bases). V was clipped by 3 bases and J by 8 bases, with 16 bases between them. The CDR3 length is 14 residues. Germline lookup yields CDR1 PRHDT and CDR2 FYEKMQ (reference sequence). The CDR3 is CASSFGDRRSEAFF. The DNA for the CDR3 is TGTGCCAGCAGCTTTGGAGACAGGCGATCCGAAGCTTTCTTT.

The chain uses TRBV6-5 and TRBJ1-6, with TRBD1 identical over 9 bases. The CDR3 runs to 14 residues. The germline V gene has CDR1 MNHEY and CDR2 SVGAGI. With V trimmed by 4 bases and J by 10 bases, 5 bases remained unmatched. Here the CDR3 DNA reads TGTGCCAGCAGTTCGCCGGGACAGGGATCACCCCTCCACTTT. It translates to CASSSPGQGSPLHF.

This clone has a single count. The V call is TRBV18, the J call TRBJ2-7; D not certain. The germline gives CDR1 KGHSH, CDR2 LQKENI. The CDR3 has 12 amino acids. The V gene lost 5 bases and the J gene lost 4 bases, with 9 bases spanning the gap. The CDR3 region is CASSSPTYEQYF. For the CDR3, the DNA is TGTGCCAGCTCATCCCCTACTTACGAGCAGTACTTC.

This clone appeared a few times. The chain has TRBV27 and TRBJ1-4; D remains ambiguous. V gave up 5 bases and J gave up 6 bases, with 25 bases separating them. The CDR3 totals 18 residues. CDR1 MNHEY and CDR2 SMNVEV come from the germline V gene (reference sequence). The CDR3, as DNA: TGTGCCAGCAGTCCCTACCGCCCCCCCCGGGCGGGGTATGAAAAACTGTTTTTT. Amino acid sequence: CASSPYRPPRAGYEKLFF.

The rearrangement joins TRBV6-6 to TRBJ1-4, with D possibly TRBD1 on 5 matching bases. V lost 4 bases and J lost 8, with 14 bases in between. The CDR3 totals 14 residues. Per the germline V gene, CDR1 is MNHNY and CDR2 is SVGAGI (reference sequence). The DNA of the CDR3 is TGTGCCAGCAGTTCGACGGGACTGGGAGAAAAACTGTTTTTT. It translates to CASSSTGLGEKLFF.

The rearrangement links TRBV19 to TRBJ1-2, with D unresolved. The CDR3 is made up of 14 amino acids. V dropped 6 bases and J dropped 0 bases, with 11 bases sitting between them. Germline V gene sequence: CDR1 LNHDA, CDR2 SQIVND (reference sequence). CDR3 DNA sequence: TGTGCCAGTAGCCTCCCGGCGGCTAACTATGGCTACACCTTC. Amino acid sequence: CASSLPAANYGYTF.

This chain connects TRBV7-2 to TRBJ1-5; no reliable D call. The length of the CDR3 is 16 residues. V dropped 6 bases and J dropped 7 bases, with 22 bases sitting between them. Germline-derived CDR1 and CDR2 are SGHTA and FQGNSA. CDR3 nucleotides: TGTGCCAGCAGTCTCACCGAGCGGACCCCCAGCCAGCCCCAGCATTTT. Its protein is CASSLTERTPSQPQHF.

The gene calls are TRBV5-1 and TRBJ2-3, with a tentative D call TRBD1 (5 bases). Germline V gives CDR1 SGHRS, CDR2 YFSETQ. The V and J ends lost 5 bases and 6 bases respectively, with 13 bases between them. The CDR3 is 13 amino acids. This CDR3 is CASRDTASDTQYF. The CDR3 region has the DNA TGCGCCAGCAGGGACACCGCTTCTGATACGCAGTATTTT.

The chain carries TRBV7-2 and TRBJ2-1; 15 bases are a match to TRBD2. Germline CDR1 and CDR2: SGHTA and FQGNSA. The junction had 9 bases not matched to a gene; V was cut back by 5 bases and J by 7 bases. This CDR3 is built from 17 residues. CDR3 in amino acids: CASSPHGTSGGRNEQFF. Here the CDR3 DNA reads TGTGCCAGCAGCCCCCACGGGACTAGCGGGGGGAGAAATGAGCAGTTCTTC.

V is TRBV5-1 and J is TRBJ1-2, with D hard to call. The length of the CDR3 is 14 residues. V dropped 3 bases and J dropped 8 bases, with 17 bases sitting between them. Per the germline V gene, CDR1 is SGHRS and CDR2 is YFSETQ. The CDR3 nucleotides read TGCGCCAGCAGCTCCGGACTGACCACGAGGGGCTACACCTTC. This codes for CASSSGLTTRGYTF.

The chain is built from TRBV19 and TRBJ1-1; D may be TRBD1 (6 bases). The V gene lost 6 bases and the J gene lost 1 base, with 15 bases spanning the gap. From germline, CDR1 is LNHDA and CDR2 SQIVND (reference sequence). CDR3 length equals 15 residues. CDR3 sequence reads: CASSLGGARNTEAFF. CDR3 in DNA: TGTGCCAGTAGCCTTGGGGGGGCCCGGAACACTGAAGCTTTCTTT.

The chain is built from TRBV16 and TRBJ1-6, with D possibly matching TRBD1 (6 bases). V was clipped by 0 bases and J by 4 bases, with 7 bases between them. In germline, CDR1 is KGHSY, CDR2 FQNENV. CDR3 length equals 15 residues. In DNA form, the CDR3 reads TGTGCCAGCAGCCAATCGGACAGTTATAATTCACCCCTCCACTTT. Translating it yields CASSQSDSYNSPLHF.

The V call is TRBV9, the J call TRBJ2-7; tentatively, D is TRBD1 (6 bases). Per germline, CDR1 SGDLS and CDR2 YYNGEE. With 0 bases removed from V and 5 bases from J, the gap between germline ends came to 15 bases. This CDR3 is built from 15 residues. CDR3 loop: CASSVGPQGRDEQYF. CDR3 DNA sequence: TGTGCCAGCAGCGTAGGGCCCCAGGGGAGAGACGAGCAGTACTTC.

The gene calls are TRBV27 and TRBJ2-2, with 11 bases identical to TRBD1. Looked up from germline, CDR1 is MNHEY and CDR2 is SMNVEV (reference sequence). This CDR3 spans 19 amino acids. J gave up 0 bases and V 3 bases, and 9 bases lay outside the gene matches. This CDR3 reads CASSFSGQGARANTGELFF. The CDR3 DNA follows: TGTGCCAGCAGTTTCTCCGGACAGGGGGCTCGTGCGAACACCGGGGAGCTGTTTTTT.

This chain uses TRBV7-9 with TRBJ2-7, with 8 bases lining up with TRBD1. This CDR3 spans 15 amino acids. Germline CDR1 SEHNR, CDR2 FQNEAQ (reference sequence). J was trimmed by 4 bases and V by 5 bases; bases with no gene match: 10. The chain's CDR3 is CASSPDRGSAYEQYF. The CDR3 DNA follows: TGTGCCAGCAGCCCAGACAGGGGTAGTGCTTACGAGCAGTACTTC.

The rearrangement links TRBV2 to TRBJ2-1; 8 bases fit TRBD1. J was trimmed by 3 bases and V by 2 bases; bases with no gene match: 3. The CDR3 extends over 15 amino acids. Germline loops: CDR1 SNHLY, CDR2 FYNNEI. This chain's CDR3 is CASSEMDRVYNEQFF. The DNA for the CDR3 is TGTGCCAGCAGTGAAATGGACAGGGTCTACAATGAGCAGTTCTTC.

The J gene is TRBJ1-1, the V gene TRBV11-1, with 7 bases fitting TRBD1. The CDR3 consists of 13 residues. In germline, CDR1 is SGHAT, CDR2 FQDESV (reference sequence). Trimming removed 0 bases from V and 10 bases from J; junction bases left unmatched: 5. The CDR3 is CASSLAPTGRAFF. The CDR3 DNA reads TGTGCCAGCAGCTTAGCCCCGACAGGGCGAGCTTTCTTT.

The chain links TRBV28 to TRBJ2-3; D might be TRBD1 (6 bases). The CDR3 is 17 residues long. Per germline, CDR1 MDHEN and CDR2 SYDVKM. Deletions cut 1 base from V and 2 bases from J, with 16 bases between. DNA of the CDR3: TGTGCCAGCAGTTTATCAACAGGGCCCCTAGCCACAGATACGCAGTATTTT. Residues: CASSLSTGPLATDTQYF. Full variable domain (missing parts from reference TRBV28 and TRBJ2-3): DVKVTQSSRYLVKRTGEKVFLECVQDMDHENMFWYRQDPGLGLRLIYFSYDVKMKEKGDIPEGYSVSREKKERFSLILESASTNQTSMYLCASSLSTGPLATDTQYFGPGTRLTVL.

V usage is TRBV9 and J usage is TRBJ1-4; TRBD1 matches 9 bases. Losses at the gene ends were 4 bases for V and 4 bases for J; bases not matched to a gene: 8. The CDR3 spans 16 residues. From germline, CDR1 is SGDLS and CDR2 YYNGEE. The CDR3 loop reads CASSPRTGDHNEKLFF. CDR3 in DNA: TGTGCCAGCAGCCCGCGGACAGGGGATCATAATGAAAAACTGTTTTTT.

The chain couples TRBV18 to TRBJ1-3, with D tentatively TRBD1 (6 bases). CDR3 size: 16 residues. Trimming took 4 bases from V and 2 from J, leaving 15 bases between them. Looked up from germline, CDR1 is KGHSH and CDR2 is LQKENI. CDR3 region: CASSLSSRTAGNTIYF. The CDR3 coding sequence is TGTGCCAGCTCACTATCGTCCCGGACAGCTGGAAACACCATATATTTT. Combining the CDR3 with reference TRBV18 and TRBJ1-3 gives the whole variable domain NAGVMQNPRHLVRRRGQEARLRCSPMKGHSHVYWYRQLPEEGLKFMVYLQKENIIDESGMPKERFSAEFPKEGPSILRIQQVVRGDSAAYFCASSLSSRTAGNTIYFGEGSWLTVV.

The V gene is TRBV6-5, the J gene TRBJ2-5; no definite D call. V dropped 4 bases and J dropped 3 bases, with 9 bases sitting between them. The CDR3 sequence is 13 residues long. The germline V gene encodes CDR1 MNHEY and CDR2 SVGAGI. CDR3 nucleotide sequence: TGTGCCAGCAGTTCACAACCCAAAGAGACCCAGTACTTC. It yields the protein CASSSQPKETQYF.

This chain links TRBV6-5 with TRBJ1-6; D not certain. Deletions cut 7 bases from V and 0 bases from J, with 4 bases between. Germline V gene data show CDR1 as MNHEY and CDR2 as SVGAGI. The CDR3 contains 13 residues. The CDR3 DNA sequence: TGTGCCAGCATGAGCTCCTATAATTCACCCCTCCACTTT. Translated, it gives CASMSSYNSPLHF.

The V call is TRBV3-1 (or the pseudogene TRBV3-2), the J call TRBJ1-3; D may be TRBD1 (6 bases). The V end was cut by 2 bases, the J end by 0 bases, with 14 bases between. There are 17 residues in the CDR3. Germline loops: CDR1 LGHDT, CDR2 YNNKEL (reference sequence). The CDR3 bases are TGTGCCAGCAGCCAAACGGCAGGACAGCTCTCTGGAAACACCATATATTTT. Its translation is CASSQTAGQLSGNTIYF.

The chain recombines TRBV23-1 with TRBJ2-1; the D gene is possibly TRBD1 (6 bases). TRBV23-1 is recorded as an ORF, its role being uncertain. This CDR3 is built from 17 residues. V lost 7 bases and J lost 2, with 21 bases in between. The CDR3 loop is CASTPSGRDTPYNEQFF. The CDR3 DNA follows: TGCGCCAGCACCCCCAGTGGAAGGGACACCCCCTACAATGAGCAGTTCTTC.

The chain joins TRBV4-2 to TRBJ1-4, with D perhaps matching TRBD1 (5 bases). The CDR3 is 15 amino acids. CDR1 and CDR2 from the germline V gene are LGHNA and YNFKEQ. V shed 1 base and J shed 4 bases, with 10 bases lying between them. CDR3 sequence reads: CASSQVRGNNEKLFF. In nucleotides, the CDR3 is TGTGCCAGCAGCCAAGTAAGGGGTAATAATGAAAAACTGTTTTTT.

This clone was observed a few times. The chain links TRBV7-8 to TRBJ1-5, with 7 positions matching TRBD1. The CDR3 has 13 amino acids. J gave up 7 bases and V 4 bases, and 4 bases lay outside the gene matches. The germline V gene has CDR1 SGHVS and CDR2 FQNEAQ. CDR3 sequence (DNA): TGTGCCAGCAGCTACAGGGGTGGACAGCCCCAGCATTTT. It yields the protein CASSYRGGQPQHF.